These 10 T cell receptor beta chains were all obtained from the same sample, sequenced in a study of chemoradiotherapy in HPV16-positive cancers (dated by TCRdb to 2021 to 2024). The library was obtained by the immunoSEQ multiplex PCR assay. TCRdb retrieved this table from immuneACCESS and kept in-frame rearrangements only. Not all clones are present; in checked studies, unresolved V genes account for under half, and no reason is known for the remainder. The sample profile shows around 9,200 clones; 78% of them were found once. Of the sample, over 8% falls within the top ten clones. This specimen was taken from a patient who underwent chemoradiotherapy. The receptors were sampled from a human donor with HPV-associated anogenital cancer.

The CDR3 bases are TGTGCCAGCAGCTTGGCGAGAGGGGGCATAAGGGTAACTGAAGCTTTCTTT. It is translated as CASSLARGGIRVTEAFF. J is TRBJ1-1 and V is TRBV5-8; 7 bases line up with TRBD1. This CDR3 has 17 residues. The V segment lost 0 bases and the J segment 5 bases; nucleotides outside the gene matches: 13. CDR1 is SGHTS, CDR2 YDEGEE, per germline.

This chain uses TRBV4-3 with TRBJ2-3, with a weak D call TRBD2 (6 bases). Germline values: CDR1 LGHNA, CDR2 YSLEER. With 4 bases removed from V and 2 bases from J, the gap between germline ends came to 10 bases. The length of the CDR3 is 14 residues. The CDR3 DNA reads TGCGCCAGCAGCCCGGGACTCTACACAGATACGCAGTATTTT. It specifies CASSPGLYTDTQYF.

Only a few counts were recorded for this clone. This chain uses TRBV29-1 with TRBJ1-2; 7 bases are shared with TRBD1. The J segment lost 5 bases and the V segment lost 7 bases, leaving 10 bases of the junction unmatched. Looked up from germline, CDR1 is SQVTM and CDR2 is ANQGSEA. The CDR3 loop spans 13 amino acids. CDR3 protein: CSADSDRDYGYTF. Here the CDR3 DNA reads TGCAGCGCCGACAGCGACAGGGATTATGGCTACACCTTC.

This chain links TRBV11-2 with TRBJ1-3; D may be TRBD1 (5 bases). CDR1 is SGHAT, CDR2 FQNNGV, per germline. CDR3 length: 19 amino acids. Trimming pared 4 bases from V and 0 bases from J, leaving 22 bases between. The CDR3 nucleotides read TGTGCCAGCAGCTCTCAGGGCTGGCTGGCCGAGAGCTCTGGAAACACCATATATTTT. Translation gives CASSSQGWLAESSGNTIYF.

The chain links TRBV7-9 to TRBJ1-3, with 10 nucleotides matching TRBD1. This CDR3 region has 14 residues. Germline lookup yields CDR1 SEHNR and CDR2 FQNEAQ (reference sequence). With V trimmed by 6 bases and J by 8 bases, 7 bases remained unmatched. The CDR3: CASRAGQGEYTIYF. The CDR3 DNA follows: TGTGCCAGCAGAGCTGGACAGGGGGAGTACACCATATATTTT.

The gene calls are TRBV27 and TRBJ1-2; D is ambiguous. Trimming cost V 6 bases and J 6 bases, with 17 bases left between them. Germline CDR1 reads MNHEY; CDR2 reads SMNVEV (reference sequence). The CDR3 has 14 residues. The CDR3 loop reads CASSISLGFHGYTF. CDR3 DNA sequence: TGTGCCAGCAGCATTTCTTTGGGGTTTCATGGCTACACCTTC.

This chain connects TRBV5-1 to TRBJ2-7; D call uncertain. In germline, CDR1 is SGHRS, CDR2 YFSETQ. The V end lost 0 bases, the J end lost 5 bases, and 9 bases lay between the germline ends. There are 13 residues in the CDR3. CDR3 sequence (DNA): TGCGCCAGCAGCTTGGGTCCCGTGAACGAGCAGTACTTC. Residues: CASSLGPVNEQYF.

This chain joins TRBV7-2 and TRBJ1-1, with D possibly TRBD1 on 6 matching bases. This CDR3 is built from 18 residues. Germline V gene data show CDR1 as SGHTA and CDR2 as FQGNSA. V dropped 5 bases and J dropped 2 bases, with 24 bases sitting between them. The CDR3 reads CASSPNRGGRLVNTEAFF. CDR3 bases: TGTGCCAGCAGCCCCAACCGCGGGGGGCGCTTAGTAAACACTGAAGCTTTCTTT.

The CDR3 region is CASSLVRGGNTEAFF. The DNA for the CDR3 is TGTGCCAGCAGCTTAGTTAGGGGAGGGAACACTGAAGCTTTCTTT. The J gene is TRBJ1-1, the V gene TRBV7-9; the D gene is possibly TRBD1 (5 bases). CDR1 is SEHNR and CDR2 is FQNEAQ in the germline V gene (reference sequence). This CDR3 has 15 residues. The V end was cut by 1 base, the J end by 1 base, with 10 bases between.

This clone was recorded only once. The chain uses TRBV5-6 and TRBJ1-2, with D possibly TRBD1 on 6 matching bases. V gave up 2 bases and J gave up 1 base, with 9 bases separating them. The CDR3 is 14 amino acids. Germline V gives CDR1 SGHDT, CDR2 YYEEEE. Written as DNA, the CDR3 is TGTGCCAGCAGCTTAGGACAGCTTAACTATGGCTACACCTTC. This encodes CASSLGQLNYGYTF. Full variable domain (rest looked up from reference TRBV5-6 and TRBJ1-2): DAGVTQSPTHLIKTRGQQVTLRCSPKSGHDTVSWYQQALGQGPQFIFQYYEEEERQRGNFPDRFSGHQFPNYSSELNVNALLLGDSALYLCASSLGQLNYGYTFGSGTRLTVV.